Each of the 8 T cell receptor beta chains below was sequenced from the same sample in a study of T-cell reconstitution after alpha-beta-depleted transplantation in children. Molecular barcoding with unique molecular identifiers was used for the TCRbeta library. From the PCR reads, TCRdb called clonotypes with MiXCR, one entry per CDR3 protein. The sample records about 540,000 distinct CDR3 sequences, 25% to 30% being singletons. This sample comprised PBMCs, obtained before TCRalphabeta/CD19-depleted stem cell transplant. These receptors were collected from a boy under two years old with Wiskott-Aldrich syndrome, due to receive a stem cell transplant.

This chain connects TRBV7-3 to TRBJ2-5; tentatively, D is TRBD2 (7 bases). Germline V gives CDR1 SGHTA, CDR2 FQGTGA. The V and J ends lost 2 bases and 4 bases respectively, with 14 bases between them. The CDR3 totals 15 residues. CDR3 nucleotides: TGTGCCAGCAGCTTATGGGGAGGGGGGGGAGAGACCCAGTACTTC. Translation: CASSLWGGGGETQYF.

The rearrangement uses TRBV28 and TRBJ1-3; D call uncertain. The CDR3 runs to 14 residues. Germline loops: CDR1 MDHEN, CDR2 SYDVKM. V lost 4 bases, J lost 3 bases, and 10 bases lay in between. CDR3 nucleotide sequence: TGTGCCAGCAGTTCAGCTGTAGTTGGAAACACCATATATTTT. Its protein product is CASSSAVVGNTIYF.

This sequence joins TRBV15 and TRBJ2-5; tentatively, D is TRBD2 (5 bases). With 0 bases removed from V and 5 bases from J, the gap between germline ends came to 16 bases. The germline V gene has CDR1 LNHNV and CDR2 YYDKDF (reference sequence). The CDR3 consists of 16 residues. The CDR3 DNA sequence: TGTGCCACCAGCAGAGATAGTGAGCGGCCTCGGGAGACCCAGTACTTC. Translating gives CATSRDSERPRETQYF.

This clonotype was seen more than once but under ten times. The rearrangement uses TRBV12-3 or TRBV12-4 and TRBJ2-2; D is ambiguous. The V gene lost 6 bases and the J gene lost 9 bases, with 20 bases spanning the gap. The length of the CDR3 is 15 residues. The CDR3 nucleotides are TGTGCCAGCAGGAGTTTGGGTAGGCCGCACCGGGAGCTGTTTTTT. It codes for CASRSLGRPHRELFF.

This clonotype has more than one count but fewer than ten. This rearrangement joins TRBV9 to TRBJ2-1; no reliable D call. V lost 0 bases and J lost 5, with 15 bases in between. Germline V CDR1 and CDR2: SGDLS, YYNGEE. The CDR3 covers 16 residues. Here the CDR3 DNA reads TGTGCCAGCAGCGTAGCTCTACCGCCTCTAAACAATGAGCAGTTCTTC. Translating gives CASSVALPPLNNEQFF.

The table lists this clonotype with a few counts. The chain couples TRBV6-1 to TRBJ2-1, with TRBD2 matching over 8 bases. Germline V gene lookup returns CDR1 MNHNS and CDR2 SASEGT. Trimming removed 7 bases from V and 6 bases from J; junction bases left unmatched: 11. This CDR3 comprises 15 residues. This chain's CDR3 is CASMRSGGWGNEQFF. For the CDR3, the DNA is TGTGCCAGCATGAGAAGCGGGGGCTGGGGCAATGAGCAGTTCTTC.

This clonotype was counted many times. J is TRBJ2-7 and V is TRBV10-3; possible D gene TRBD1, 7 bases. V was shortened by 8 bases and J by 3 bases, with 11 bases between the two germline ends. CDR3 length equals 12 residues. CDR1 is ENHRY and CDR2 is SYGVKD in the germline V gene. CDR3 in DNA: TGTGCCATCGGAGGGACAGTCTACGAGCAGTACTTC. Translation: CAIGGTVYEQYF.

This clonotype was picked up a small number of times. V usage is TRBV5-1 and J usage is TRBJ2-1; TRBD1 matches 7 bases. V was pared by 2 bases and J by 0 bases, with 5 bases of the junction left unmatched. The length of the CDR3 is 16 residues. Germline V lookup: CDR1 SGHRS, CDR2 YFSETQ. The CDR3 DNA sequence: TGCGCCAGCAGCTTCCGGACAGGCGGCTCCTACAATGAGCAGTTCTTC. Protein product: CASSFRTGGSYNEQFF.